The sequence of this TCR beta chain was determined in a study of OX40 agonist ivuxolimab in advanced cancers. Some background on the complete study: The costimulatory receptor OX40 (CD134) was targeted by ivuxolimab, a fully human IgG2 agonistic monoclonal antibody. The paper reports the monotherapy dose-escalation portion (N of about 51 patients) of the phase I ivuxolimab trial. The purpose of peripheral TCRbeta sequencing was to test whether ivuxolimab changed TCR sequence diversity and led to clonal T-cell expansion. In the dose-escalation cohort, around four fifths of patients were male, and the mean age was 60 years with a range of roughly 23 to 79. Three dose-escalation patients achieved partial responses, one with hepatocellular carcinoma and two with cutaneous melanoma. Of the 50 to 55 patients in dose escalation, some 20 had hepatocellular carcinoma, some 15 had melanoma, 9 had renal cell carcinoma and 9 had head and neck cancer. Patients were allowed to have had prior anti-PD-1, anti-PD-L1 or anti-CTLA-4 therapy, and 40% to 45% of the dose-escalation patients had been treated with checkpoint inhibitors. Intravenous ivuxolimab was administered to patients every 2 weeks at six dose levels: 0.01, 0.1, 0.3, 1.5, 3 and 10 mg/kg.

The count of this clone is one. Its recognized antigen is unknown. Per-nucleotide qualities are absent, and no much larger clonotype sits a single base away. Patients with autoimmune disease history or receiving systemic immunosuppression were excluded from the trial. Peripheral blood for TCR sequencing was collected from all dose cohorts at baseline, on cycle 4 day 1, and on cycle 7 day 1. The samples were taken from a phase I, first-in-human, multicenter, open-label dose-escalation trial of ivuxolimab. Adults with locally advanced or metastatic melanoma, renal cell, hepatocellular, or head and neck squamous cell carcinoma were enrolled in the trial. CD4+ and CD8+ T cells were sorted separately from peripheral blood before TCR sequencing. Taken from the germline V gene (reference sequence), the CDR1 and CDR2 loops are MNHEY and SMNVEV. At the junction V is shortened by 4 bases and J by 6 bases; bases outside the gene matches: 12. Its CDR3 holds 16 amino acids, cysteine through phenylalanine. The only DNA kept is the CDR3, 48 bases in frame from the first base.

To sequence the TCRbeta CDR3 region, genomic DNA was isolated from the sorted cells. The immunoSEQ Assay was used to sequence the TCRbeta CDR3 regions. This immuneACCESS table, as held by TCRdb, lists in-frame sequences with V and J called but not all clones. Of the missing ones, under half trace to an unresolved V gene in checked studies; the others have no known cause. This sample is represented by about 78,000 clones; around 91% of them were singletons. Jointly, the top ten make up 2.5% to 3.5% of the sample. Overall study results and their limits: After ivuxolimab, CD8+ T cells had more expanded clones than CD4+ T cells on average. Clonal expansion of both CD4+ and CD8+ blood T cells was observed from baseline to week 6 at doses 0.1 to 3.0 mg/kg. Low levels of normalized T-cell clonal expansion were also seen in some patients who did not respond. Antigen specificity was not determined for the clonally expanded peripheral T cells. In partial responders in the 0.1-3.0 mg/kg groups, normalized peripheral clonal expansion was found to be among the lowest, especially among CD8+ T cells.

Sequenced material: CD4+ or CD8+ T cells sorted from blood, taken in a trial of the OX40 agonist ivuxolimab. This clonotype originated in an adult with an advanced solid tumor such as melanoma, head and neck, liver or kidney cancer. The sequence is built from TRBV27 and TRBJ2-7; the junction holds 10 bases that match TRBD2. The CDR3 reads CASSSLSSGSGFEQYF. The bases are TGTGCCAGCAGTTCCTTGTCTAGCGGGAGTGGGTTCGAGCAGTACTTC.